The clone carrying this TCR beta chain was detected only a few times. Its target is unknown. CDR1 is LNHDA and CDR2 is SQIVND in the germline V gene (reference sequence). Trimming took off 5 bases at V and 0 bases at J, with 7 bases between the two ends. The CDR3 runs 13 residues. Nominally healthy donors provided the samples, though records likely missed some immune exposures. The data originate from a study of cytomegalovirus exposure and HLA in healthy donors. Study conclusions and caveats: The authors enumerated under 200 TCR beta chains as linked to cytomegalovirus. Several of the most significant clusters appeared linked to common viral pathogens, based on a later analysis. Per a prior analysis, the majority of TCR beta V segments were productive roughly 87% or roughly 30% of the time.

The primer mix had 60 Vbeta and 13 Jbeta primers. Libraries were prepared by immunoSEQ multiplex PCR; TCRdb keeps only in-frame clonotypes and omits some of them. The data show tens of thousands of clones, with 75% to 85% seen just once and approximately 3.2% held by the top ten. Sequenced input: PBMCs. The genes are TRBV19 and TRBJ1-1; D gene uncertain. This clonotype originated in a man between 45 and 60 years old in good health and CMV-seropositive. CDR3 bases: TGTGCCAGTAGTCCGCACATGAACACTGAAGCTTTCTTT. It specifies CASSPHMNTEAFF.